This TCR beta chain was observed in a study of blood T cell repertoires in COVID-19. Across the study: Sites in the United States, Italy and Spain provided acute and convalescent COVID-19 samples.

This table comes from immunoSEQ multiplex PCR, and its TCRdb copy is limited to in-frame clones, with some not included. The sample carries around 140,000 clones, around 90% recorded once. Trimming at V came to 3 bases and at J to 6 bases, leaving 10 bases not matched to a gene. Germline CDR1 and CDR2: SGHRS and YFSETQ. CDR3 length: 17 residues. The TCR originated in a man in his 60s with active or convalescent COVID-19. Sample: peripheral blood. V is TRBV5-1 and J is TRBJ2-1, with TRBD2 identical over 12 bases. CDR3: CASSSGTSGSRGNEQFF. The CDR3 bases are TGCGCCAGCAGCTCCGGGACTAGCGGGTCCCGGGGCAATGAGCAGTTCTTC.